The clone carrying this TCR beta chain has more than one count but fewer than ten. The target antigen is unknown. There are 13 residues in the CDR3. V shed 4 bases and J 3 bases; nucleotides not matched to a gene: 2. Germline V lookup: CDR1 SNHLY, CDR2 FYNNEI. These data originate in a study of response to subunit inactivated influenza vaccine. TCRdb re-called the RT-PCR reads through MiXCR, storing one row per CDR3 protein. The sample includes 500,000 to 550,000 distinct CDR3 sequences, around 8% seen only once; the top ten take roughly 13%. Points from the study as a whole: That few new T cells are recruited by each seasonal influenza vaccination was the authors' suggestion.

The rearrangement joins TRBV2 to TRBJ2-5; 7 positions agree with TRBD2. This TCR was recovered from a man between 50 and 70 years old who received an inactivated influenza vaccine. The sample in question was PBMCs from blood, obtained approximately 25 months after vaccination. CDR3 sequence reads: CASSGSGEETQYF. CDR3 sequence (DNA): TGTGCCAGCAGTGGGAGCGGGGAAGAGACCCAGTACTTC.